A few counts support the clone carrying this TCR beta chain. Its antigen is not known. CDR3 length equals 14 residues. V lost 5 bases, J lost 6 bases, and 17 bases lay in between. These data belong to a study of T-cell memory formation after mild COVID-19. Background on the study: There were largely donor-specific TCR clusters.

5'RACE primed from the constant segment yielded TCR alpha and TCR beta cDNA libraries bearing sample barcodes and UMIs. A single record per CDR3 protein comes from TCRdb applying MiXCR to the 5' RACE reads. In the table there are under 600,000 distinct CDR3 sequences, about a fifth of which are singletons. Study-wide points: Clones that shrank (day 15 to 85) were balanced CD4/CD8, whereas later expanders leaned CD4+.

Material: PBMCs or a T cell subset sorted from them (not recorded which). The source is an adult woman who had mild COVID-19 (a few samples of this study predate the infection). Cell type and time point are not known. The J gene is TRBJ2-7, the V gene TRBV12-3 or TRBV12-4; D is undetermined. CDR3 region: CASSRAEEVIEQYF. The CDR3, as DNA: TGTGCCAGCAGTAGGGCCGAAGAGGTGATCGAGCAGTACTTC.